This T cell receptor beta chain is drawn from a study of blood T cell repertoires in COVID-19. About the study: Spain, Italy and the United States supplied samples that represented acute and convalescent COVID-19. T cells, B-cell-depleted T cells, or PBMCs provided the cDNA or gDNA that served as material.

In the original processing: Reference gene primers were amplified, and this amplification served to estimate nucleated cell counts. The protocol was immunoSEQ multiplex PCR, while the TCRdb copy is restricted to in-frame clones and leaves out a portion. The D gene and trimming were derived from the DNA, and the V and J assignments and clone size from that table. Of about 92,000 clones listed, approximately 86% were seen once; the top ten hold roughly 12%. Germline CDR1 reads SGHDT; CDR2 reads YYEEEE. The CDR3 length is 13 residues. V lost 0 bases to trimming and J lost 9 bases, with 10 bases between them.

Sample: peripheral blood. V and J are TRBV5-6 and TRBJ1-3; D is ambiguous. The TCR was taken from a human donor in a cohort sampled during active COVID-19. The CDR3 coding sequence is TGTGCCAGCAGCTTGGTGGCAGATGGCACCATATATTTT. Amino acid sequence: CASSLVADGTIYF.